This T cell receptor beta chain was recorded in a study of control samples from healthy donors and cancer patients. Profiled with immunoSEQ multiplex PCR; TCRdb holds only in-frame clones, not every one. The sample yields tens of thousands of clones, roughly 84% seen once. Trimming took off 0 bases at V and 7 bases at J, with 15 bases between the two ends. Per the germline V gene, CDR1 is MNHEY and CDR2 is SMNVEV (reference sequence). The CDR3 is 15 residues long. The TCR sequence derives from a man in his sixties with head and neck cancer. Input material: PBMCs. V is TRBV27 and J is TRBJ1-2, with D possibly matching TRBD1 (5 bases). CDR3 DNA sequence: TGTGCCAGCAGTTTATCGGCGCGAACCAGGGCTGGCTACACCTTC. It is translated as CASSLSARTRAGYTF.